This T cell receptor (beta chain) was identified in a study of blood T cell repertoires in COVID-19. Study-wide context: COVID-19 samples from acute and convalescent phases originated in the United States, Italy and Spain. In each case, the material was cDNA or gDNA derived from T cells, B-cell-depleted T cells, or PBMCs.

In the original processing: Estimates of nucleated cell counts were drawn from the amplification of reference gene primers. TCRdb's copy holds only in-frame clones and misses some; the assay was immunoSEQ multiplex PCR. D and trimming were read from the DNA, whereas the V and J calls and clone size are those reported in that table. The sample holds over 250,000 clones, around 90% seen once. Unmatched junction bases numbered 8, after V lost 11 bases and J lost 2 bases. The CDR3 runs 13 residues. From germline, CDR1 is WSHSY and CDR2 SAAADI. J is TRBJ2-5 and V is TRBV10-2, with 7 bases identical to TRBD2. Sequencing was performed on peripheral blood. This sequence originates from a man between 45 and 60 years old with acute or convalescent COVID-19. In nucleotides, the CDR3 is TGCGCCTCTGCGCGGGGGATACAAGAGACCCAGTACTTC. It yields the protein CASARGIQETQYF.